This T cell receptor beta chain originates from a study of Tregs in tolerant kidney transplant recipients. Across the study: Recipients received nonmyeloablative bone marrow transplants from related graft donors, with transient mixed chimerism. Points from the study as a whole: Tregs expanded with activated donor B cells seemed most donor-specific.

The CDR3 totals 13 residues. The germline V and J ends were trimmed by 5 bases and 3 bases, with 10 bases remaining between them. Germline CDR1 and CDR2: MNHEY and SMNVEV (reference sequence). Details on this clone: Its target is unknown.

Measured with immunoSEQ multiplex PCR; TCRdb has only the in-frame clones, and not every one. The sample has about 72,000 clones; roughly 89% are singletons. This clonotype originated in a human donor who received a combined kidney and bone marrow transplant. This rearrangement joins TRBV27 to TRBJ1-1; D not certain. Sequenced material: CD8+ T cells from blood, taken before the transplant. The DNA of the CDR3 is TGTGCCAGCAGTATGGTTGCGGACACTGAAGCTTTCTTT. Its protein is CASSMVADTEAFF.